This TCR beta chain was recovered during a study of control samples from healthy donors and cancer patients (dated by TCRdb to about 2020). Per the germline V gene, SGHDT is the CDR1 and YYEEEE is the CDR2. V and J are truncated by 2 bases and 1 base respectively, leaving an intervening sequence of 0 bases. The CDR3 contains 11 residues, cysteine and phenylalanine counted. Only the CDR3 DNA stays, 33 bases, in frame from base 1. On this clone itself: Its antigen is still unknown. No base quality values were provided; no much bigger clone lies one nucleotide off.

The receptor library was made with the immunoSEQ multiplex PCR assay. TCRdb mirrors the immuneACCESS table, restricted to in-frame sequences. Some clones are absent from its copies; in checked studies, under half trace to an unresolved V gene, and the reason for the others is unknown. For this sample the table gives 90,000 to 100,000 clones, of which 79% were detected only once. Together, the top ten hold 8% to 11% of the sample. Sequenced input: blood. This TCR came from a woman in her thirties in good health. Recombination joined TRBV5-6 with TRBJ2-5; the D gene assignment is ambiguous. The nucleotide sequence reads as follows: TGTGCCAGCAGCTTCCAAGAGACCCAGTACTTC. It codes for CASSFQETQYF.